The clone carrying this T cell receptor (beta chain) has just a few counts. This entry is derived from a study of T-cell memory formation after mild COVID-19. The J segment lost 5 bases and the V segment lost 1 base, leaving 3 bases of the junction unmatched. This CDR3 spans 15 amino acids. The germline V gene encodes CDR1 ENHRY and CDR2 SYGVKD. Using its own MiXCR run on the 5' RACE reads, TCRdb lists one record per CDR3 protein. The sample contains hundreds of thousands of distinct CDR3 sequences, around 15% of which appear only once. V is TRBV10-3 and J is TRBJ2-1; 9 bases fit TRBD2. The clonotype was recovered from a man younger than 35 who had mild COVID-19 (a few samples of this study predate the infection). Cell type and time point are not known. The sequenced sample was PBMCs or a T cell subset sorted from them (not recorded which). The CDR3 sequence is CAISELSSGDNEQFF. CDR3 coding DNA: TGTGCCATCAGTGAGTTGTCTAGCGGGGACAATGAGCAGTTCTTC.